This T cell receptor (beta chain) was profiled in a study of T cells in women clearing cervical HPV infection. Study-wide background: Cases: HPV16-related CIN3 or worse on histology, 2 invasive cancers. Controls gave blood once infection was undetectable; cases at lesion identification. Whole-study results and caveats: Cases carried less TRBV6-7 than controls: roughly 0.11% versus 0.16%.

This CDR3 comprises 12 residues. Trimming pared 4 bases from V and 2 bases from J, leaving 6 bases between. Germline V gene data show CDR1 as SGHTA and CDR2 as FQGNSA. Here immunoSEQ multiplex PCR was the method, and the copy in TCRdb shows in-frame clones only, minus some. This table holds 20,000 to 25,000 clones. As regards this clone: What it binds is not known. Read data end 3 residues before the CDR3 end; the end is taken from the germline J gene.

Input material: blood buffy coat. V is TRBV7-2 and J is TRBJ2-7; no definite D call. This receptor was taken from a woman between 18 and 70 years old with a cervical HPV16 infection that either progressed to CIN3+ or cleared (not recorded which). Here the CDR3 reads CASSSWPYEQYF. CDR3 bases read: TGTGCCAGCAGCTCCTGGCCCTACGAG.